The TCR beta chain described here comes from a study of T cell repertoires in cytomegalovirus infection. Study information: Public signatures in TCR beta pointed to CMV infection and matching HLA type.

Study-wide results and limits: HLA-C-restricted, CMV-specific TCR beta clonotypes were dominant ex vivo.

TCRdb re-called the reads with MiXCR, one entry per CDR3 protein. The sample yields some 800,000 distinct CDR3 sequences, around 29% seen once. In its sample, this clonotype was seen a few times. As yet, its antigen is unknown. Germline V gives CDR1 ENHRY, CDR2 SYGVKD. CDR3 length: 17 amino acids. The V and J ends lost 0 bases and 4 bases, in that order; junction bases with no gene match: 6. The TCR comes from a human donor in good health (CMV status not recorded). Some clones in this sample may be carry-over from other donors' samples. This specimen was cultured CD8+ T cells from PBMCs, taken from culture after CMV antigen stimulation. This chain joins TRBV10-3 and TRBJ2-7, with 13 bases fitting TRBD2. In DNA form, the CDR3 reads TGTGCCATCAGTGAGTCTCCGGGACTAGCGGGGTATTACGAGCAGTACTTC. Translated: CAISESPGLAGYYEQYF.